The clone carrying this T cell receptor (beta chain) came up many times. Its target is unknown. The germline V gene encodes CDR1 SQVTM and CDR2 ANQGSEA. The CDR3 has 13 residues. Trimming took 7 bases from V and 6 from J, leaving 15 bases between them. This record comes from a study of early T cells in non-severe SARS-CoV-2 infection. Overall study context: Sequencing used unsorted whole-blood bulk RNA, so chains lack pairing.

General study findings and limits: Lookups in VDJdb leaned toward anti-spike CD8 responses and missed private and CD4 specificities.

Attachment of unique molecular identifiers was made to individual cDNA molecules. MiXCR was run by TCRdb on the 5' RACE reads, yielding one entry per CDR3 protein. The sample has tens of thousands of distinct CDR3 sequences, over 13% seen once. This rearrangement joins TRBV29-1 to TRBJ2-2; D gene unclear. The specimen was whole blood. The sequence was obtained from an adult who was a healthcare worker with PCR-confirmed SARS-CoV-2 infection or an uninfected control (not recorded which). The CDR3 region is CSARTALAGELFF. The DNA for the CDR3 is TGCAGCGCTAGGACCGCGTTGGCCGGGGAGCTGTTTTTT.